The 2 T cell receptor beta chains below were found in one sample sequenced in a study of T cells expressing NK-cell markers. TCRdb reprocessed the 5' RACE reads, with one entry per CDR3 protein and no DNA. The sample table includes 90,000 to 130,000 distinct CDR3 sequences. The source material was blood T cells: a sorted CD56 or NKG2C T cell subset, CD4+ or CD8+ T cells, or bulk PBMC T cells (not recorded which). The receptors were gathered from a woman aged 18-70 years in good health.

The chain links TRBV29-1 to TRBJ2-5. Germline-derived CDR1 and CDR2 are SQVTM and ANQGSEA. CDR3 length: 11 amino acids. This CDR3 is CSVEGQETQYF.

The rearrangement joins TRBV24-1 to TRBJ2-7; as DNA is missing, the TRBD1 call by TCRdb cannot be tested. CDR3 size: 13 residues. CDR1 and CDR2 from the germline V gene are KGHDR and SFDVKD. The CDR3 region is CATSDPDSYEQYF.